The clone carrying this T cell receptor beta chain occurred many times. What it recognizes is unknown. The data are from a study of CD8+CD57+ T cells in acquired aplastic anemia. Study-wide context: Sorted CD4+ and CD8+ cells gave a mean 3.2 ug DNA, range roughly 0.18 to 27.4 ug.

Germline-derived CDR1 and CDR2 are MNHEY and SMNVEV (reference sequence). CDR3 size: 15 residues. The V gene lost 1 base and the J gene lost 8 bases, with 12 bases spanning the gap. Whole-study findings and limits: The study found no significant CD8+ Simpson's diversity difference between patients and controls.

The template used for profiling TCR beta VDJ and CDR3 was genomic DNA. TCRdb fed the reads into MiXCR, producing one record per CDR3 protein. This sample has under 350,000 distinct CDR3 sequences, with roughly 50% found just once. The sequence derives from a human donor with severe aplastic anemia or a healthy control (not recorded which). Material for sequencing was sorted CD4+, CD8+, or CD8+CD57+ T cells (not recorded which) from PBMCs. The genes are TRBV27 and TRBJ1-6, with D possibly being TRBD1 (6 bases). The CDR3 bases are TGTGCCAGCAGTTTATTACAGGGAAGGTATTCACCCCTCCACTTT. Its protein is CASSLLQGRYSPLHF.